The 10 T cell receptor beta chains presented below share a single source sample, sequenced in a study of identical twins. TCRdb fed the 5' RACE reads into MiXCR, producing one record per CDR3 protein. The sample includes a few hundred thousand distinct CDR3 sequences, around 9.6% of them seen just once. The same data also went into a second study, on yellow fever vaccine responses in identical twins.

The sample was PBMCs. These receptors originate from a young woman in good health.

The chain joins TRBV9 to TRBJ2-7, with no clear D. CDR3 length: 14 amino acids. Germline V lookup: CDR1 SGDLS, CDR2 YYNGEE. The V and J ends lost 0 bases and 1 base respectively, with 8 bases between them. The CDR3 coding sequence is TGTGCCAGCAGCGTAGCGGTGGGATCCTACGAGCAGTACTTC. Translated: CASSVAVGSYEQYF.

This clonotype was seen only a few times. The genes are TRBV15 and TRBJ1-6; D might be TRBD1 (6 bases). The CDR3 has 14 amino acids. The germline V gene encodes CDR1 LNHNV and CDR2 YYDKDF (reference sequence). V lost 9 bases to trimming and J lost 0 bases, with 9 bases between them. The CDR3 region has the DNA TGTGCCACGCAACAGGGCTCCTATAATTCACCCCTCCACTTT. Residues: CATQQGSYNSPLHF.

This clonotype was seen only a few times. The genes are TRBV25-1 and TRBJ2-1; D call uncertain. The germline gives CDR1 MGHDK, CDR2 SYGVNS. V was shortened by 3 bases and J by 1 base, with 7 bases between the two germline ends. The CDR3 runs to 14 residues. Here the CDR3 DNA reads TGTGCCAGCAGTGAGGTCGGATCCTACAATGAGCAGTTCTTC. Translating gives CASSEVGSYNEQFF.

This clonotype turned up a few times. The CDR3: CASSLGVTGQPQHF. CDR3 DNA: TGTGCCAGCAGCTTGGGGGTTACGGGTCAGCCCCAGCATTTT. This chain links TRBV5-6 with TRBJ1-5; D remains ambiguous. V gave up 0 bases and J gave up 6 bases, with 10 bases separating them. Per germline, CDR1 SGHDT and CDR2 YYEEEE. The CDR3 contains 14 residues. Looking up the rest from reference TRBV5-6 and TRBJ1-5 gives the full variable domain: DAGVTQSPTHLIKTRGQQVTLRCSPKSGHDTVSWYQQALGQGPQFIFQYYEEEERQRGNFPDRFSGHQFPNYSSELNVNALLLGDSALYLCASSLGVTGQPQHFGDGTRLSIL.

This clonotype turned up a few times. This chain links TRBV29-1 with TRBJ2-1, with TRBD2 matching over 10 bases. V lost 5 bases, J lost 9 bases, and 4 bases stayed unmatched. Germline CDR1 SQVTM, CDR2 ANQGSEA. The CDR3 loop spans 12 amino acids. The CDR3 reads CSVSGRGGEQFF. DNA for the CDR3: TGCAGCGTTAGCGGGAGGGGGGGTGAGCAGTTCTTC.

This clonotype was detected only a few times. This sequence joins TRBV12-3 or TRBV12-4 and TRBJ2-2, with 9 bases lining up with TRBD2. V lost 6 bases, J lost 4 bases, and 3 bases stayed unmatched. The CDR3 totals 14 residues. The CDR3 DNA sequence: TGTGCCAGCAGGGGGGGACTAGCCACCGGGGAGCTGTTTTTT. This sequence encodes CASRGGLATGELFF.

In the case of this clonotype: One end of the junction varies from germline; a read error may be responsible. J is TRBJ2-1 and V is TRBV12-3 or TRBV12-4, with 7 bases fitting TRBD1. CDR3 length: 17 residues. DNA for the CDR3: TGTGCCAGCAGTCTAGCCCCGACAGGGACCTCATACAATGAGCAGTTCTTC. Amino acid sequence: CASSLAPTGTSYNEQFF.

This clonotype was seen repeatedly, ten times or more. The chain links TRBV28 to TRBJ2-5; TRBD2 agrees at 9 bases. Per the germline V gene, CDR1 is MDHEN and CDR2 is SYDVKM. Trimming at V came to 4 bases and at J to 3 bases, leaving 9 bases not matched to a gene. The length of the CDR3 is 16 residues. The CDR3 DNA follows: TGTGCCAGCAGTTCGTTTTTAGGGACTAGCAAAGAGACCCAGTACTTC. Protein: CASSSFLGTSKETQYF.

This clonotype showed up many times. The rearrangement links TRBV3-1 to TRBJ2-6; TRBD1 might be the D (5 bases). V lost 1 base and J 4 bases, leaving 5 bases between the germline ends. The CDR3 totals 14 residues. Germline V gene lookup returns CDR1 LGHDT and CDR2 YNNKEL (reference sequence). The CDR3 region is CASSQGGGANVLTF. The CDR3 coding sequence is TGTGCCAGCAGCCAAGGGGGCGGGGCCAACGTCCTGACTTTC.

In this sample, this clonotype turned up many times. The CDR3 DNA reads TGTGCCAGCAGCCAAGAGAGGGACTACGAGCAGTACTTC. It translates to CASSQERDYEQYF. The gene calls are TRBV4-2 and TRBJ2-7; TRBD2 is a possible D gene (5 bases). Deletions cut 0 bases from V and 3 bases from J, with 6 bases between. The CDR3 has 13 residues. CDR1 is LGHNA and CDR2 is YNFKEQ in the germline V gene.